This T cell receptor beta chain was sequenced during a study of response to subunit inactivated influenza vaccine (dated by TCRdb to about 2018). Regarding the study in general: The study used deep quantitative T cell receptor repertoire profiling to track responses to a trivalent subunit inactivated influenza vaccine. The investigation overall reported the following: It was suggested by the authors that each seasonal influenza vaccination may recruit only a limited number of new T cells.

This clonotype has more than one count but fewer than ten. Which antigen it targets is not known. Base qualities are not at hand, and no much larger clone is one base apart. Libraries were constructed by RT-PCR. Sequenced using an Illumina HiSeq 2500. TCRdb's own reprocessing of the public reads used fastp at Q25 and MiXCR and kept productive beta chains. Rows are unified per CDR3 protein, each entry keeping the most common DNA and genes. The table for this sample lists around 580,000 distinct CDR3 sequences; about an eighth of them were counted only once. The ten largest clones capture 10% of the sample. The germline V gene provides CDR1 MNHEY and CDR2 SVGEGT. Its CDR3 holds 16 amino acids, cysteine through phenylalanine. Of all the DNA, just the CDR3 is kept, 48 bases in frame from base 1. V is trimmed back by 7 bases and J by 6 bases, and the junction contains 14 bases that no gene match accounts for.

The sample consisted of PBMCs from blood, taken on the day of vaccination. This receptor was identified in a man aged 50 to 60 who received an inactivated influenza vaccine. Donor details come from another sample of the same person, matched by shared clones. This chain is built from TRBV6-2 or TRBV6-3 and TRBJ2-1, and 8 junctional nucleotides match TRBD2. The sequenced DNA is TGTGCCAGCAACCACCCGGGACTAGGAGGAGTCAATGAGCAGTTCTTC. The resulting protein is CASNHPGLGGVNEQFF.